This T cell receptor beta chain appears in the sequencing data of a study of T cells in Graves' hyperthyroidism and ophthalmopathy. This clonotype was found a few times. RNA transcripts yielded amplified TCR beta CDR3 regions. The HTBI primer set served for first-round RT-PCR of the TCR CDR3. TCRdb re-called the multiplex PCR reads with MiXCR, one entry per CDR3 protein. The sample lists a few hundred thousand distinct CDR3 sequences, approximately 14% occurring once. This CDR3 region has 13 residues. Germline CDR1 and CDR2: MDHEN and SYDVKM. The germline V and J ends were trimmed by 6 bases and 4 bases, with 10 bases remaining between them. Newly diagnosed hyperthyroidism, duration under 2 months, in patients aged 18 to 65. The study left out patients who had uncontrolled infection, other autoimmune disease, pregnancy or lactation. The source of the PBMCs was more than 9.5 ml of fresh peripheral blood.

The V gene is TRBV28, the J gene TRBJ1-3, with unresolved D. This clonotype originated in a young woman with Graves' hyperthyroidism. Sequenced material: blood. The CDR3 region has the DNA TGTGCCAGCAGCCGGACGACCGGAAACACCATATATTTT. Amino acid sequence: CASSRTTGNTIYF.